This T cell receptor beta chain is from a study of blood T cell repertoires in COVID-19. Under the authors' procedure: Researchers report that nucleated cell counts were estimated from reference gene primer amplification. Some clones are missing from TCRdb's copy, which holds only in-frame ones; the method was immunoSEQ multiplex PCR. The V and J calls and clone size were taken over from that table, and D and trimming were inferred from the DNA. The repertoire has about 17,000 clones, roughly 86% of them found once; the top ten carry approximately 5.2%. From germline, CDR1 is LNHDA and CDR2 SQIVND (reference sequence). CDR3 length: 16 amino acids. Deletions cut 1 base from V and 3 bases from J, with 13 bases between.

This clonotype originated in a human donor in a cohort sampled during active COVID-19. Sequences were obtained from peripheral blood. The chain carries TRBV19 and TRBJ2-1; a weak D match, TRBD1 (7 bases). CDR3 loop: CASSIGRGLGYNEQFF. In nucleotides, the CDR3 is TGTGCCAGTAGTATAGGGAGGGGGCTGGGCTACAATGAGCAGTTCTTC.